Listed below are T cell receptor beta chains from one sample, sequenced in a study of blood T cells in healthy people across ages. TCRdb independently ran MiXCR on the 5' RACE reads; one entry per CDR3 protein. The data show just under 750,000 distinct CDR3 sequences, 22% seen once. Material for sequencing was blood. The receptor set was obtained from a man between 65 and 79 years old in good health. Each CDR3 is given with its conserved first and last residue. A D gene is named only where the DNA matches it firmly. Clone size appears in some rows only: once, few, many, or a class for an expanded clone.

d_gene	v_gene	j_gene	abundance	CDR3nt	CDR3aa
.	TRBV7-9	TRBJ2-1	.	TGTGCCAGCAGCTTAGCGTCACTAGGCAATGAGCAGTTCTTC	CASSLASLGNEQFF
TRBD1	TRBV6-6	TRBJ2-2	few	TGTGCCAGCAGACACAGGGGTCGGGACACCGGGGAGCTGTTTTTT	CASRHRGRDTGELFF
.	TRBV6-6	TRBJ2-7	.	TGTGCCAGCAGTTGGGGGGGGACAAATTCCTACGAGCAGTACTTC	CASSWGGTNSYEQYF
TRBD1	TRBV29-1	TRBJ2-1	once	TGCAGCGTTATACGCGGGACAGGGGGCCCCCTCCCGTCCTTC	CSVIRGTGGPLPSF
.	TRBV7-9	TRBJ1-4	few	TGTGCCAGCAGCTCGGGACTTCACAATGAAAAACTGTTTTTT	CASSSGLHNEKLFF
.	TRBV9	TRBJ2-6	few	TGTGCCAGCAGCGTAGCTTTGGGGTTCGGGGCCAACGTCCTGACTTTC	CASSVALGFGANVLTF
.	TRBV28	TRBJ2-5	few	TGTGCCAGCAGTTTATTTAAGCAAGAGACCCAGTACTTC	CASSLFKQETQYF
.	TRBV21-1	TRBJ2-1	.	TGTGCCAGCAGCCGTACAGGTGGCAATGAGCAGTTCTTC	CASSRTGGNEQFF
.	TRBV6-2/TRBV6-3	TRBJ1-5	.	TGTGCCAGCAGTTACTCTACAGGTCATAGCAATCAGCCCCAGCATTTT	CASSYSTGHSNQPQHF
.	TRBV11-2	TRBJ2-3	.	TGTGCCAGCAGCCAAGTGCCGCTGAGGGGTATCACAGATACGCAGTATTTT	CASSQVPLRGITDTQYF
TRBD1	TRBV6-1	TRBJ2-2	.	TGTGCCAGCAGCGGACAGGGGCTAAACACCGGGGGGCTGTTTTTT	CASSGQGLNTGGLFF
TRBD2	TRBV12-3/TRBV12-4	TRBJ2-3	.	TGTGCCAGCAGCCCTAGCGGGAGCGTTGGAGATACGCAGTATTTT	CASSPSGSVGDTQYF
.	TRBV9	TRBJ2-1	.	TGTGCCAGCAGCGCGAACGGGCTAGACAATGAGCAGTTCTTC	CASSANGLDNEQFF
.	TRBV20-1	TRBJ2-1	few	TGCAGTGCTTTTTCCAATGAGCAGTTCTTC	CSAFSNEQFF
TRBD1	TRBV4-3	TRBJ2-5	.	TGCGCCAGCAGCCAAGATGGGACAGACGAGACCCAGTACTTC	CASSQDGTDETQYF
.	TRBV12-3/TRBV12-4	TRBJ2-5	few	TGTGCCAGCAAAACAGGGTTAGAGACCCAGTACTTC	CASKTGLETQYF
.	TRBV4-1	TRBJ2-4	many	TGCGCCAGCAGCCAGACGGACAATGCCAAAAACATTCAGTACTTC	CASSQTDNAKNIQYF
.	TRBV29-1	TRBJ1-1	.	TGCAGCGTACGGGGGTTGAGGGAGAGGAGTGAAGCTTTCTTT	CSVRGLRERSEAFF
.	TRBV5-5	TRBJ2-3	.	TGTGCCAGCAGCCGCGGGGACGTCACAGATACGCAGTATTTT	CASSRGDVTDTQYF
.	TRBV3-1	TRBJ1-4	few	TGTGCCAGCAGCCAAGAGACTCATGTGGGGGGAAAACTGTTTTTT	CASSQETHVGGKLFF
.	TRBV19	TRBJ2-5	many	TGTGCCAGTAGTACCCCGGAAGAGACCCAGTACTTC	CASSTPEETQYF
.	TRBV20-1	TRBJ1-2	.	TGCAGTGCTAGAGATAAGGAGGTAGCTAACTATGGCTACACCTTC	CSARDKEVANYGYTF
.	TRBV6-1	TRBJ2-1	.	TGTGCCAGCAGTGACCCGGGACCAAGCTCCTACAATGAGCAGTTCTTC	CASSDPGPSSYNEQFF
.	TRBV12-3/TRBV12-4	TRBJ2-1	many	TGTGCCAGCAGTTTTGTTGTGTCCGTGGGAATGGGTGAGCAGTTCTTC	CASSFVVSVGMGEQFF
.	TRBV20-1	TRBJ2-7	few	TGCAGTGCAACCATCGACCAAGGGACCTACGAGCAGTACTTC	CSATIDQGTYEQYF
.	TRBV6-2/TRBV6-3	TRBJ2-1	few	TGTGCCAGCAGTTACGTTGGGGGCGAGCAGTTCTTC	CASSYVGGEQFF
.	TRBV7-2	TRBJ1-2	.	TGTGCCAGCAGCTCCGGACGTCGCACTAACTATGGCTACACCTTC	CASSSGRRTNYGYTF
TRBD1	TRBV28	TRBJ1-4	few	TGTGCCAGCAGCCCCGGACAGGCACATGAAGAACTGTTTTTT	CASSPGQAHEELFF
.	TRBV6-4	TRBJ1-2	many	TGTGCCAGCAGTGCCCCGATCCAGGTCATCTCGATCTATGGCTACACCTTC	CASSAPIQVISIYGYTF
TRBD2	TRBV29-1	TRBJ2-3	once	TGCAGCGTCCTTCCTAGCGGGGGAGATACGCAGTATTTT	CSVLPSGGDTQYF
.	TRBV11-2	TRBJ2-6	.	TGTGCCAGCAGTTTCGGATCCGGGGCCAACGTCCTGACTTTC	CASSFGSGANVLTF
.	TRBV7-8	TRBJ1-4	.	TGTGCCAGCAGGGGGTCTAATGAAAAACTGTTTTTT	CASRGSNEKLFF
TRBD1	TRBV5-1	TRBJ2-3	.	TGCGCCAGCAGCATAGGACAGGGGAGCACAGATACGCAGTATTTT	CASSIGQGSTDTQYF
.	TRBV20-1	TRBJ1-2	.	TGCAGTGCTACCTGGGGGAGGCCCGTCGGGGACTACACCTTC	CSATWGRPVGDYTF
TRBD1	TRBV5-6	TRBJ2-1	.	TGTGCCAGCAGCTGGGACAGGGGGCGCGTCTACAATGAGCAGTTCTTC	CASSWDRGRVYNEQFF
TRBD1	TRBV10-3	TRBJ2-4	.	TGTGCCATCAGTGAGCCCGGACAGGCTGGGGGAAACATTCAGTACTTC	CAISEPGQAGGNIQYF
.	TRBV20-1	TRBJ2-1	.	TGCAGTGCTATAGGGGGGGGGCTTTTCGATGAGCAGTTCTTC	CSAIGGGLFDEQFF
TRBD1	TRBV23-1	TRBJ2-2	few	TGCGCCAGCAAGGGACAGGGAGACACCGGGGAGCTGTTTTTT	CASKGQGDTGELFF
.	TRBV5-1	TRBJ1-4	few	TGCGCCAGCAGCTCCGTATCTGGGACGGCAACTAATGAAAAACTGTTTTTT	CASSSVSGTATNEKLFF
TRBD2	TRBV28	TRBJ2-5	few	TGTGCCAGCAGATCCACTAGCGGGGGGGCGTCTGTGACCCAGTACTTC	CASRSTSGGASVTQYF
TRBD2	TRBV12-3/TRBV12-4	TRBJ2-3	few	TGTGCCAGCAGTTACGGCGGGAGATACAGCACAGATACGCAGTATTTT	CASSYGGRYSTDTQYF